Shown below are 6 T cell receptor beta chains from a single sample sequenced in a study of cytomegalovirus exposure and HLA in healthy donors. The PCR ran on 60 Vbeta and 13 Jbeta primers. Produced via immunoSEQ multiplex PCR; TCRdb's table is partial and in-frame only. This sample carries 95,000 to 150,000 clones, around 80% of them seen once, and the ten largest clones take approximately 0.24%. The material sequenced was PBMCs. Receptor source: a man in his fifties or sixties in good health and CMV-seronegative.

The CDR3 DNA reads as TGTGCCAGCAGGGGGGGACTAGTAGGCCCCTACGAGCAGTACTTC. Its translation is CASRGGLVGPYEQYF. The chain couples TRBV6-5 to TRBJ2-7; 8 positions agree with TRBD2. The germline CDR1 and CDR2 sequences are MNHEY and SVGAGI. V was clipped by 6 bases and J by 2 bases; unmatched bases: 9. CDR3 length: 15 amino acids.

CDR3 protein: CASSQVAMDRLSQPQHF. The CDR3 coding sequence is TGTGCCAGCAGCCAAGTGGCTATGGACAGGTTAAGCCAGCCCCAGCATTTT. V gene TRBV4-2 combines with J gene TRBJ1-5; 7 bases align to TRBD1. The V segment lost 1 base and the J segment 7 bases; nucleotides outside the gene matches: 13. The CDR3 is 17 amino acids. Germline CDR1 is LGHNA and CDR2 is YNFKEQ.

V and J are TRBV4-1 and TRBJ2-3; 11 bases map to TRBD1. The CDR3 has 16 residues. CDR1 and CDR2 (germline): MGHRA, YSYEKL. Trimming cost V 6 bases and J 6 bases; bases outside gene matches: 11. The CDR3 sequence is CASRTGGQGASDTQYF. The CDR3 coding sequence is TGCGCCAGCAGAACGGGCGGACAGGGGGCTTCGGATACGCAGTATTTT.

This chain links TRBV19 with TRBJ2-1, with D tentatively TRBD1 (6 bases). Between the trimmed V and J ends, which lost 6 bases and 4 bases, there was a span of 16 bases. Germline V CDR1 and CDR2: LNHDA, SQIVND (reference sequence). The CDR3 has 15 amino acids. The CDR3 DNA is TGTGCCAGTAGAGGACAGCCCGAACATTACAATGAGCAGTTCTTC. Amino acids: CASRGQPEHYNEQFF.

The chain employs TRBV19 and TRBJ1-1, with 9 bases identical to TRBD1. Germline V gene lookup returns CDR1 LNHDA and CDR2 SQIVND (reference sequence). The trim removed 6 bases at V and 8 bases at J, leaving 10 bases unmatched. The CDR3 is 14 amino acids. The CDR3 here is CASRQPGQGKEAFF. CDR3 DNA sequence: TGTGCCAGTAGGCAGCCGGGACAGGGAAAGGAAGCTTTCTTT.

The chain has TRBV5-4 and TRBJ1-5; possible D gene TRBD1, 5 bases. The germline V and J ends were trimmed by 2 bases and 7 bases, with 13 bases remaining between them. The CDR3 is made up of 14 amino acids. Germline V gene lookup returns CDR1 SGHNT and CDR2 YYREEE (reference sequence). CDR3 nucleotides: TGTGCCAGCAGCTTTCAAGGGGAAGGACAGCCCCAGCATTTT. Translated: CASSFQGEGQPQHF.